A selection of T cell receptor beta chains follows, all from one sample in a study of Ad26.COV2.S vaccination and SARS-CoV-2 variants. TCRdb's table, derived via immunoSEQ multiplex PCR, lists solely in-frame clones and lacks some. The table lists some 350,000 clones, 90% of them singletons. The sample here was peripheral blood, taken in a trial of Ad26.COV2.S vaccine versus placebo. The receptors derive from a person aged 18-60 years who received the Ad26.COV2.S COVID-19 vaccine or a placebo. Both conserved end residues are part of each CDR3. A D gene is named only where the DNA matches it firmly. Only part of the rows carry a size: once, few, many, or a class if the clone is expanded.

d_call	v_call	j_call	clone_size	cdr3_aa	cdr3_nt
-	TRBV7-2	TRBJ1-5	-	CASSPTGYRNQPQHF	TGTGCCAGCAGTCCTACAGGGTATAGGAATCAGCCCCAGCATTTT
TRBD1	TRBV28	TRBJ1-1	-	CASSRDRVDTEAFF	TGTGCCAGCAGTAGGGACAGGGTTGACACTGAAGCTTTCTTT
TRBD1	TRBV7-8	TRBJ2-3	few	CASSFTGTGTDTQYF	TGTGCCAGCAGCTTTACCGGGACAGGCACAGATACGCAGTATTTT
-	TRBV7-2	TRBJ2-1	-	CASSLGWGNEQFF	TGTGCCAGCAGCTTAGGATGGGGAAATGAGCAGTTCTTC
TRBD1	TRBV30	TRBJ1-5	-	CAWSTGAEGQPQHF	TGTGCCTGGAGTACAGGGGCCGAGGGTCAGCCCCAGCATTTT
TRBD2	TRBV18	TRBJ2-3	-	CASSPQASGRAVDTQYF	TGTGCCAGCTCACCACAGGCCAGCGGGAGGGCCGTAGATACGCAGTATTTT
-	TRBV28	TRBJ1-2	-	CASILGQGRGYTF	-
TRBD1	TRBV7-8	TRBJ1-1	many	CASSYTTGKAEAFF	TGTGCCAGCAGCTATACGACAGGGAAGGCTGAAGCTTTCTTT
-	TRBV11-2	TRBJ1-1	once	CASSSELQGNTEAFF	TGTGCCAGCAGCTCCGAACTTCAGGGGAACACTGAAGCTTTCTTT
-	TRBV29-1	TRBJ1-2	-	CSVDREYDGYTF	TGCAGCGTTGACAGGGAGTACGACGGCTACACCTTC
TRBD1	TRBV6-5	TRBJ2-7	-	CASSPTGGYEQYF	TGTGCCAGCAGCCCGACAGGGGGCTACGAGCAGTACTTC
-	TRBV9	TRBJ1-1	-	CASSVGRGQGIEAFF	TGTGCCAGCAGCGTAGGTCGGGGGCAGGGGATTGAAGCTTTCTTT
TRBD1	TRBV7-6	TRBJ1-1	-	CASSLARTQGLTEAFF	TGTGCCAGCAGCTTAGCGAGGACACAGGGGTTGACTGAAGCTTTCTTT
-	TRBV7-2	TRBJ1-6	-	CASSLAVRGSPLHF	TGTGCCAGCAGCTTAGCGGTACGGGGTTCACCCCTCCACTTT
-	TRBV25-1	TRBJ2-3	-	CASSTWEITDTQYF	TGTGCCAGCAGTACGTGGGAGATCACAGATACGCAGTATTTT
TRBD2	TRBV25-1	TRBJ2-2	-	CASRATSGPTGELFF	TGTGCCAGCAGAGCAACTAGCGGGCCTACCGGGGAGCTGTTTTTT
TRBD2	TRBV30	TRBJ2-1	-	CAWSGTSGYNEQFF	TGTGCCTGGAGTGGGACTAGCGGTTACAATGAGCAGTTCTTC
TRBD2	TRBV11-3	TRBJ2-1	-	CASSLGASGSRNNEQFF	TGTGCCAGCAGCTTAGGGGCTAGCGGGAGTAGGAATAATGAGCAGTTCTTC
TRBD2	TRBV11-3	TRBJ2-1	-	CASSGLAGDNEQFF	TGTGCCAGCAGCGGACTAGCGGGAGACAATGAGCAGTTCTTC
-	TRBV7-2	TRBJ1-5	-	CASSLTLINQPQHF	TGTGCCAGCAGCTTAACGCTAATAAATCAGCCCCAGCATTTT
TRBD1	TRBV18	TRBJ1-5	-	CASSPGTGPNQPQHF	TGTGCCAGCTCACCAGGGACAGGTCCGAATCAGCCCCAGCATTTT
TRBD2	TRBV2	TRBJ2-2	once	CASNLAVNTGELFF	TGTGCCAGCAATCTAGCGGTTAACACCGGGGAGCTGTTTTTT
-	TRBV6-5	TRBJ1-3	-	CASSFTQADSGNTIYF	TGTGCCAGCAGTTTTACACAGGCGGACTCTGGAAACACCATATATTTT
-	TRBV18	TRBJ2-7	-	CASSPETDPYEQYF	TGTGCCAGCTCACCGGAGACGGACCCCTACGAGCAGTACTTC
-	TRBV9	TRBJ2-5	-	CASSVLGGGETQYF	TGTGCCAGCAGCGTCCTAGGTGGGGGAGAGACCCAGTACTTC
-	TRBV19	TRBJ1-2	-	CASSLSGNYGYTF	TGTGCCAGTAGTCTCTCCGGCAACTATGGCTACACCTTC
TRBD1	TRBV6-5	TRBJ1-1	-	CASSLITGDTEAFF	TGTGCCAGCAGTCTAATCACAGGGGACACTGAAGCTTTCTTT
TRBD1	TRBV7-8	TRBJ1-6	-	CASSLGGTGRSNSPLHF	TGTGCCAGCAGCTTAGGGGGGACAGGGAGGAGTAATTCACCCCTCCACTTT
TRBD1	TRBV30	TRBJ2-7	-	CAWRQRDRVEEQYF	TGTGCCTGGAGGCAGAGGGACAGGGTTGAAGAGCAGTACTTC
-	TRBV19	TRBJ2-3	once	CASSPTLGTDTQYF	TGTGCCAGTAGCCCGACCCTAGGGACAGATACGCAGTATTTT
-	TRBV4-3	TRBJ2-2	-	CASSPRRMTPANTGELFF	TGCGCCAGCAGCCCAAGACGTATGACACCCGCGAACACCGGGGAGCTGTTTTTT
-	TRBV12-5	TRBJ2-3	-	CASGLVLSTDTQYF	TGTGCTAGTGGTTTGGTACTAAGCACAGATACGCAGTATTTT
-	TRBV15	TRBJ2-2	-	CATSRDWGWPGELFF	TGTGCCACCAGCAGAGACTGGGGGTGGCCCGGGGAGCTGTTTTTT
TRBD2	TRBV3-1/TRBV3-2	TRBJ2-2	-	CASSQDRLRGVPKNTGELFF	TGTGCCAGCAGCCAAGATCGCCTGCGGGGGGTTCCGAAGAACACCGGGGAGCTGTTTTTT
TRBD2	TRBV6-5	TRBJ2-5	-	CASLGLTYQETQYF	TGTGCCAGCTTGGGACTAACGTACCAAGAGACCCAGTACTTC
-	TRBV7-6	TRBJ2-5	-	CASSPQPGPPSRETQYF	TGTGCCAGCAGCCCTCAACCAGGCCCCCCAAGTAGAGAGACCCAGTACTTC
TRBD1	TRBV3-1/TRBV3-2	TRBJ2-1	-	CASSPGQGTYNEQFF	TGTGCCAGCAGCCCGGGACAGGGAACCTACAATGAGCAGTTCTTC
-	TRBV27	TRBJ1-1	once	CASSPSRRVGGNTEAFF	TGTGCCAGCAGCCCCTCTCGCAGGGTTGGGGGGAACACTGAAGCTTTCTTT
-	TRBV9	TRBJ1-2	-	CASSTRGDNYGYTF	TGTGCCAGCAGCACCCGGGGCGACAACTATGGCTACACCTTC
TRBD2	TRBV6-5	TRBJ2-7	once	CASSRTSSSYEQYF	TGTGCCAGCTCCCGGACTAGTAGCTCCTACGAGCAGTACTTC
-	TRBV25-1	TRBJ1-5	-	CASSEWEETSNQPQHF	TGTGCCAGCAGTGAATGGGAGGAAACTAGCAATCAGCCCCAGCATTTT
-	TRBV6-4	TRBJ1-5	-	CASLLRGGTRQPQHF	TGTGCCAGCCTTTTGAGGGGGGGGACACGGCAGCCCCAGCATTTT
-	TRBV6-5	TRBJ2-1	-	CASSYSTVENEQFF	TGTGCCAGCAGTTACTCTACAGTGGAGAATGAGCAGTTCTTC
-	TRBV16	TRBJ1-2	-	CASSRTDGQIYGYTF	TGTGCCAGCAGCCGCACGGACGGACAGATCTATGGCTACACCTTC
-	TRBV7-2	TRBJ2-2	-	CASSLNTGELFF	TGTGCCAGCAGCTTAAACACCGGGGAGCTGTTTTTT
-	TRBV6-5	TRBJ1-2	once	CASSYSRGGYTF	TGTGCCAGCAGTTACTCTCGAGGAGGCTACACCTTC
-	TRBV19	TRBJ1-2	-	CASSPVGYGYTF	TGTGCCAGTAGTCCCGTAGGCTATGGCTACACCTTC
TRBD2	TRBV4-3	TRBJ2-1	-	CASSQDPAGGFNEQFF	TGCGCCAGCAGCCAAGACCCAGCGGGGGGGTTCAATGAGCAGTTCTTC
TRBD2	TRBV19	TRBJ2-1	-	CASSIVASGGNEQFF	TGTGCCAGTAGTATAGTGGCTAGCGGGGGCAATGAGCAGTTCTTC
TRBD2	TRBV5-1	TRBJ2-1	-	CASSLGVTSGNNEQFF	TGCGCCAGCAGCTTAGGGGTCACCAGCGGGAACAATGAGCAGTTCTTC
-	TRBV6-6	TRBJ2-3	-	CASSSSRGGTDTQYF	TGTGCCAGCAGTTCCTCTCGCGGGGGCACAGATACGCAGTATTTT
-	TRBV2	TRBJ1-1	-	CASSSGGNTEAFF	TGTGCCAGCAGTTCGGGGGGGAACACTGAAGCTTTCTTT
TRBD1	TRBV12-3/TRBV12-4	TRBJ1-2	-	CASTGGSYGYTF	TGTGCCAGTACAGGGGGTAGCTATGGCTACACCTTC
TRBD1	TRBV6-5	TRBJ1-2	-	CASSRTGTGNGYTF	TGTGCCAGCAGTCGCACCGGGACAGGGAATGGCTACACCTTC
TRBD1	TRBV6-5	TRBJ1-2	-	CASSLLTGNYGYTF	TGTGCCAGCAGCCTCTTGACAGGGAACTATGGCTACACCTTC